These 26 T cell receptor beta chains originate from one sample sequenced in a study of T cell responses to AZD1222 COVID-19 vaccine. Assay: immunoSEQ multiplex PCR; the TCRdb copy retains only in-frame clones and omits some. The data hold roughly 100,000 clones, with over 90% observed a single time. The material sequenced was peripheral blood, taken on day 0 of AZD1222 vaccination. The receptors originated from an adult in good health.

This clone was seen a single time. V usage is TRBV5-8 and J usage is TRBJ1-5; no definite D call. The CDR3 sequence is 11 residues long. V lost 6 bases to trimming and J lost 7 bases, with 8 bases between them. Germline values: CDR1 SGHTS, CDR2 YDEGEE. The CDR3 region has the DNA TGTGCCAGCAACCCAAGGCAGCCCCAGCATTTT. Its protein is CASNPRQPQHF.

The J gene is TRBJ1-6, the V gene TRBV6-5, with a weak D call TRBD1 (5 bases). From germline, CDR1 is MNHEY and CDR2 SVGAGI. V gave up 2 bases and J gave up 7 bases, with 9 bases separating them. The CDR3 extends over 14 amino acids. The CDR3 coding sequence is TGTGCCAGCAGTTACAGGGGTTGGAATTCACCCCTCCACTTT. Its protein product is CASSYRGWNSPLHF.

CDR3 protein: CAGRGGRYGEAFF. The CDR3 region has the DNA TGTGCGGGGCGAGGTGGGCGCTACGGTGAAGCTTTCTTT. J is TRBJ1-1 and V is TRBV10-3; maybe TRBD1 (5 bases). The CDR3 spans 13 residues. Germline assignment: CDR1 ENHRY and CDR2 SYGVKD.

The chain carries TRBV4-1 and TRBJ2-1; 11 bases fit TRBD2. J lost 4 bases, V lost 8 bases, and 13 bases had no gene match. The CDR3 covers 17 residues. CDR1 and CDR2 from the germline V gene are MGHRA and YSYEKL. The CDR3 nucleotides are TGCGCCAGCCGATTAGCGGGAGGGCCGAAAAGTTACAATGAGCAGTTCTTC. It specifies CASRLAGGPKSYNEQFF.

This chain uses TRBV4-2 with TRBJ2-7, with 7 bases aligning to TRBD1. CDR3 length: 15 residues. Germline CDR1 reads LGHNA; CDR2 reads YNFKEQ. The V segment lost 0 bases and the J segment 4 bases; nucleotides outside the gene matches: 6. The CDR3 DNA sequence: TGTGCCAGCAGCCAAGAATCCGGACAGGCGTACGAGCAGTACTTC. As protein: CASSQESGQAYEQYF.

This clone was found once. The gene calls are TRBV9 and TRBJ2-1, with D unclear. V lost 1 base to trimming and J lost 2 bases, with 10 bases between them. The germline CDR1 and CDR2 sequences are SGDLS and YYNGEE. The CDR3 runs 15 residues. The DNA for the CDR3 is TGTGCCAGCAGCGTATCAGGACCTGCCTACAATGAGCAGTTCTTC. It specifies CASSVSGPAYNEQFF. Based on the CDR3 plus reference TRBV9 and TRBJ2-1, the full variable domain is DSGVTQTPKHLITATGQRVTLRCSPRSGDLSVYWYQQSLDQGLQFLIQYYNGEERAKGNILERFSAQQFPDLHSELNLSSLELGDSALYFCASSVSGPAYNEQFFGPGTRLTVL.

The rearrangement uses TRBV2 and TRBJ2-3, with D possibly TRBD2 on 6 matching bases. CDR1 and CDR2 (germline): SNHLY, FYNNEI. CDR3 size: 13 residues. V was pared by 4 bases and J by 6 bases, with 11 bases between. The chain's CDR3 is CASSGGIGDTQYF. The DNA for the CDR3 is TGTGCCAGCAGTGGCGGGATCGGGGATACGCAGTATTTT.

The V and J genes are TRBV5-6 and TRBJ1-2, with TRBD1 identical over 7 bases. After removal of 3 bases from V and 7 bases from J, the junction contained 18 bases not matched to a gene. There are 17 residues in the CDR3. From germline, CDR1 is SGHDT and CDR2 YYEEEE. The CDR3 region is CASSWGQTTLYSAGYTF. The CDR3, as DNA: TGTGCCAGCAGCTGGGGACAGACAACATTGTATTCGGCTGGCTACACCTTC.

The chain recombines TRBV4-2 with TRBJ1-5; no reliable D call. Between the trimmed V and J ends, which lost 0 bases and 0 bases, there was a span of 9 bases. The CDR3 covers 16 residues. Per germline, CDR1 LGHNA and CDR2 YNFKEQ. CDR3 region: CASSQDSTDSNQPQHF. The CDR3 nucleotides are TGTGCCAGCAGCCAAGATAGTACAGATAGCAATCAGCCCCAGCATTTT.

The chain has TRBV5-1 and TRBJ2-1; 7 positions agree with TRBD1. V lost 6 bases, J lost 6 bases, and 9 bases stayed unmatched. Germline V gene data show CDR1 as SGHRS and CDR2 as YFSETQ. The CDR3 extends over 14 amino acids. In nucleotides, the CDR3 is TGCGCCAGCACCCTTGACAGGGCCCGCAATGAGCAGTTCTTC. As protein: CASTLDRARNEQFF.

The chain combines TRBV2 with TRBJ1-2, with a weak D call TRBD1 (6 bases). Germline CDR1 reads SNHLY; CDR2 reads FYNNEI. CDR3 length: 15 amino acids. V lost 8 bases and J 1 base, leaving 17 bases between the germline ends. CDR3 coding DNA: TGTGCCAGCCTACCCGACAGGAATTTTAACTATGGCTACACCTTC. Its translation is CASLPDRNFNYGYTF.

The chain uses TRBV19 and TRBJ2-1; the D gene is possibly TRBD1 (7 bases). Germline V gives CDR1 LNHDA, CDR2 SQIVND (reference sequence). This CDR3 contains 15 residues. With 3 bases removed from V and 9 bases from J, the gap between germline ends came to 18 bases. The CDR3 sequence is CASSMLGGRGVEQFF. In nucleotides, the CDR3 is TGTGCCAGTAGTATGTTGGGGGGCAGGGGGGTTGAGCAGTTCTTC. Supplemented by reference TRBV19 and TRBJ2-1, the full variable domain reads DGGITQSPKYLFRKEGQNVTLSCEQNLNHDAMYWYRQDPGQGLRLIYYSQIVNDFQKGDIAEGYSVSREKKESFPLTVTSAQKNPTAFYLCASSMLGGRGVEQFFGPGTRLTVL.

This chain links TRBV6-5 with TRBJ1-2; no firm D call. The V end was cut by 0 bases, the J end by 4 bases, with 15 bases between. CDR1 is MNHEY, CDR2 SVGAGI, per germline. The CDR3 contains 16 residues. CDR3 bases: TGTGCCAGCAGTTACTCGAGTCGCGGACCCACCTATGGCTACACCTTC. Translated: CASSYSSRGPTYGYTF.

The gene calls are TRBV9 and TRBJ2-7; 7 bases match TRBD1. This CDR3 region has 16 residues. Per germline, CDR1 SGDLS and CDR2 YYNGEE. With 3 bases clipped from V and 2 bases from J, the junction kept 11 bases outside the gene matches. The chain's CDR3 is CASSAYPGQTAYEQYF. The CDR3 region has the DNA TGTGCCAGCAGCGCATACCCGGGACAGACAGCCTACGAGCAGTACTTC.

Sample share makes this clone medium-sized. The V gene is TRBV29-1, the J gene TRBJ2-7; D is ambiguous. The CDR3 length is 11 residues. Trimming removed 4 bases from V and 5 bases from J, with 9 bases in between. In germline, CDR1 is SQVTM, CDR2 ANQGSEA. CDR3 DNA: TGCAGCGTTGCCCCCGACCACGAGCAGTACTTC. It specifies CSVAPDHEQYF.

This sequence joins TRBV7-2 and TRBJ2-5; 7 bases line up with TRBD1. This CDR3 region has 14 residues. Trimming removed 10 bases from V and 2 bases from J; junction bases left unmatched: 10. Germline CDR1 and CDR2: SGHTA and FQGNSA. This CDR3 is CAINRDRVQETQYF. In DNA, the CDR3 is TGTGCCATCAACCGGGACAGAGTGCAAGAGACCCAGTACTTC. Variable domain in full (rest from reference TRBV7-2 and TRBJ2-5): GAGVSQSPSNKVTEKGKDVELRCDPISGHTALYWYRQSLGQGLEFLIYFQGNSAPDKSGLPSDRFSAERTGGSVSTLTIQRTQQEDSAVYLCAINRDRVQETQYFGPGTRLLVL.

The rearrangement joins TRBV9 to TRBJ1-1; tentative D call: TRBD1 (6 bases). This CDR3 contains 15 residues. The V gene lost 3 bases and the J gene lost 4 bases, with 16 bases spanning the gap. Germline loops: CDR1 SGDLS, CDR2 YYNGEE. DNA of the CDR3: TGTGCCAGCAGCGCCCAAACGGGACACCTCACTGAAGCTTTCTTT. Residues: CASSAQTGHLTEAFF.

In DNA, the CDR3 is TGTGCCATCAGTGAGTCACTAGCGCAAAACTACGAGCAGTACTTC. As protein: CAISESLAQNYEQYF. The chain carries TRBV10-3 and TRBJ2-7; 7 bases align to TRBD2. Germline CDR1 reads ENHRY; CDR2 reads SYGVKD. The CDR3 consists of 15 residues. With 0 bases clipped from V and 3 bases from J, the junction kept 5 bases outside the gene matches.

The gene calls are TRBV30 and TRBJ2-3; D is unresolved. The V and J ends lost 5 bases and 4 bases respectively, with 10 bases between them. In germline, CDR1 is GTSNPN, CDR2 SVGIG (reference sequence). The CDR3 extends over 12 amino acids. The CDR3 region is CAWGRSADTQYF. CDR3 nucleotides: TGTGCCTGGGGCAGGAGCGCAGATACGCAGTATTTT.

V and J are TRBV6-5 and TRBJ2-5, with D possibly TRBD1 on 6 matching bases. Trimming removed 6 bases from V and 7 bases from J, with 15 bases in between. Per germline, CDR1 MNHEY and CDR2 SVGAGI. CDR3 size: 13 residues. CDR3 DNA sequence: TGTGCCAGCAGACGTCAGGGGTTGGGGACCCAGTACTTC. It encodes CASRRQGLGTQYF.

The chain joins TRBV28 to TRBJ2-5; D not resolved. V gave up 10 bases and J gave up 0 bases, with 3 bases separating them. Germline V lookup: CDR1 MDHEN, CDR2 SYDVKM. The CDR3 is 10 residues long. The CDR3 protein is CATYQETQYF. CDR3 DNA: TGTGCCACGTACCAAGAGACCCAGTACTTC. Variable domain in full (rest from reference TRBV28 and TRBJ2-5): DVKVTQSSRYLVKRTGEKVFLECVQDMDHENMFWYRQDPGLGLRLIYFSYDVKMKEKGDIPEGYSVSREKKERFSLILESASTNQTSMYLCATYQETQYFGPGTRLLVL.

Note on this clone: The conserved closing phenylalanine or tryptophan is absent in this CDR3, likely reflecting a read error. This chain links TRBV6-5 with TRBJ1-2; TRBD1 is a possible D gene (5 bases). The CDR3 is 12 amino acids. From germline, CDR1 is MNHEY and CDR2 SVGAGI. The V end was cut by 7 bases, the J end by 5 bases, with 11 bases between. CDR3 in DNA: TGTGCCAGCACCCGATGGGGGTATGGCTACACCTCC. Its protein product is CASTRWGYGYTS.

The J gene is TRBJ1-2, the V gene TRBV7-9; TRBD1 aligns across 7 bases. The germline V gene encodes CDR1 SEHNR and CDR2 FQNEAQ (reference sequence). Trimming took 4 bases from V and 8 from J; bases not matched to a gene: 10. The length of the CDR3 is 14 residues. The CDR3 sequence is CASSSQNRGLGYTF. DNA of the CDR3: TGTGCCAGCAGCTCCCAAAACAGGGGTTTGGGCTACACCTTC.

The V and J genes are TRBV2 and TRBJ1-6; a weak D match, TRBD1 (6 bases). V was pared by 5 bases and J by 11 bases, with 13 bases between. CDR3 length: 13 amino acids. Per germline, CDR1 SNHLY and CDR2 FYNNEI. CDR3 region: CASSPGTYPPLHF. As DNA, the CDR3 is TGTGCCAGCAGTCCGGGGACATACCCACCCCTCCACTTT.

The genes are TRBV5-1 and TRBJ1-1; 7 bases line up with TRBD1. Germline lookup yields CDR1 SGHRS and CDR2 YFSETQ. J gave up 0 bases and V 2 bases, and 4 bases lay outside the gene matches. The CDR3 runs 15 residues. The CDR3 spells CASSLGGTVNTEAFF. The CDR3, as DNA: TGCGCCAGCAGCTTAGGGGGGACAGTGAACACTGAAGCTTTCTTT. Supplemented by reference TRBV5-1 and TRBJ1-1, the full variable domain reads KAGVTQTPRYLIKTRGQQVTLSCSPISGHRSVSWYQQTPGQGLQFLFEYFSETQRNKGNFPGRFSGRQFSNSRSEMNVSTLELGDSALYLCASSLGGTVNTEAFFGQGTRLTVV.

The chain couples TRBV4-1 to TRBJ1-1, with D possibly matching TRBD1 (6 bases). CDR1 MGHRA and CDR2 YSYEKL come from the germline V gene. V was trimmed by 9 bases and J by 1 base, leaving 9 bases between them. The CDR3 has 12 amino acids. The CDR3 DNA follows: TGCGCCAGTGCAGGGGCGAACACTGAAGCTTTCTTT. Protein product: CASAGANTEAFF.